This T cell receptor beta chain was observed in a study of CXCR3-negative and CXCR3-positive naive CD8 T cells. Study in general: Some 150 million TRB reads in total, about 1.5 +/- 0.3 million per library.

Study-wide findings and caveats: Similar TRBV-TRBJ usage was seen in naive cells (both CXCR3-negative and CXCR3-positive), but memory cells differed. With surface CD5 comparable between naive subsets, TCR strength was estimated using properties derived from the TRB CDR3. Fresh PBMCs went into most assays, and CXCR3 expression partly declined after cryopreservation.

In preparing the TRB cDNA libraries, 5' RACE with UMI labels was used. TCRdb reprocessed the 5' RACE reads and stores each CDR3 protein as one record, lacking DNA. The ten top clones account for 23%, within a sample of around 52,000 distinct CDR3 sequences. Remarks on this clonotype: The target antigen is unknown.

The CDR3 covers 14 residues. The clonotype comes from a human donor in good health. Some clones in this sample may be carry-over from other donors' samples. What was sequenced was memory CD8+ T cells from blood. This sequence joins TRBV12-3 or TRBV12-4 and TRBJ2-1; TCRdb selects TRBD1, and the lack of DNA leaves this call unchecked. CDR3 protein: CASTGQTIGYEQFF.